The entry below describes one T cell receptor beta chain. As yet, its antigen is unknown. The same CDR3 is also encoded by other DNA sequences in this sample. This sample is part of a study of beta chain features in type 1 diabetes. About the research overall: Healthy donors and patients showed comparable age, gender and cell yields. Study-level findings and limits: Naive, central memory and regulatory TCRB repertoires appeared more similar among patients than healthy donors. Among all four CD4+ subsets, Type 1 diabetes patients had TCRB CDR3s that were moderately but significantly shorter.

Sequencing targeted expressed TCRB transcripts, as all isolated RNA had been reverse transcribed. Naive, central memory and regulatory T cell samples averaged approximately 3.9 million immunoSEQ reads each. Measured with immunoSEQ multiplex PCR; TCRdb has only the in-frame clones, and not every one. The sample yields hundreds of thousands of clones, 17% seen once. Germline-derived CDR1 and CDR2 are SGHRS and YFSETQ. The CDR3 has 14 amino acids. Trimming took 0 bases from V and 2 from J, leaving 8 bases between them. The TCR originated in a woman between 18 and 30 years old in good health. The sample taken for sequencing was naive CD4+ T cells from blood. This chain joins TRBV5-1 and TRBJ2-5; D not resolved. CDR3 coding DNA: TGCGCCAGCAGCTTGGCCCAGCTTCAAGAGACCCAGTACTTC. Translating gives CASSLAQLQETQYF. Using reference TRBV5-1 and TRBJ2-5 for the parts outside the CDR3, the full variable domain is KAGVTQTPRYLIKTRGQQVTLSCSPISGHRSVSWYQQTPGQGLQFLFEYFSETQRNKGNFPGRFSGRQFSNSRSEMNVSTLELGDSALYLCASSLAQLQETQYFGPGTRLLVL.